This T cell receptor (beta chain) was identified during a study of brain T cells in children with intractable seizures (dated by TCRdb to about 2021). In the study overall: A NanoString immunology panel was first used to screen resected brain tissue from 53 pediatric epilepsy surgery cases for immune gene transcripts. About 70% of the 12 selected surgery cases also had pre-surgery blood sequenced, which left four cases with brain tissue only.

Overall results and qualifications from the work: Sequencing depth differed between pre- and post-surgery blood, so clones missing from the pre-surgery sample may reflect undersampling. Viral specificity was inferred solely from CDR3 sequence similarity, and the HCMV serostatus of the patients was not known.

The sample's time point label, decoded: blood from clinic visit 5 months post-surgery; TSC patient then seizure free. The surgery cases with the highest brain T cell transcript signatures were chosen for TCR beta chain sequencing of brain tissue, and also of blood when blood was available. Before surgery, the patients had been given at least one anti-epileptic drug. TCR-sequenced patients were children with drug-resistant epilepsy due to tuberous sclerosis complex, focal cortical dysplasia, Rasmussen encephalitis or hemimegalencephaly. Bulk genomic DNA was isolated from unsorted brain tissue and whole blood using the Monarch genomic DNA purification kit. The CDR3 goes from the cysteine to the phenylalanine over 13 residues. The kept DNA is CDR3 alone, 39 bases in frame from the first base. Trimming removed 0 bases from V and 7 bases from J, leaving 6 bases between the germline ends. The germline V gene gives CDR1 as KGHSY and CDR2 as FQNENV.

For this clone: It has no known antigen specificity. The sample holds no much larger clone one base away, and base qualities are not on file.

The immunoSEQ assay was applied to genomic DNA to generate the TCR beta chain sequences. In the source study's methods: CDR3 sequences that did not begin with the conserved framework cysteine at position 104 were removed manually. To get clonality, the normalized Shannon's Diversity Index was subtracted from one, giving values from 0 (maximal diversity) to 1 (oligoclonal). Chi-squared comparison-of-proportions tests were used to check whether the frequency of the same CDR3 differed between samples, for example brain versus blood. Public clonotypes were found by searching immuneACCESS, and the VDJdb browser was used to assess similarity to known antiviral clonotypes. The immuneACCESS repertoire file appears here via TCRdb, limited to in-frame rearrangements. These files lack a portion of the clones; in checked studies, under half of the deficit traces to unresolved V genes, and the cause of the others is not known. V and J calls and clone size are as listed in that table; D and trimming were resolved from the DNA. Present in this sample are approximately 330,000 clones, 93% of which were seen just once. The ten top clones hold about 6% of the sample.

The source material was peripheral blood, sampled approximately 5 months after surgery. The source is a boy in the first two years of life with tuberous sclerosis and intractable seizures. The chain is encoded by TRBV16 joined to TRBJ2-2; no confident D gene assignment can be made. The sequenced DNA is TGTGCCAGCAGCCAATCGGAGAGCGGGGAGCTGTTTTTT. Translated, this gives CASSQSESGELFF.